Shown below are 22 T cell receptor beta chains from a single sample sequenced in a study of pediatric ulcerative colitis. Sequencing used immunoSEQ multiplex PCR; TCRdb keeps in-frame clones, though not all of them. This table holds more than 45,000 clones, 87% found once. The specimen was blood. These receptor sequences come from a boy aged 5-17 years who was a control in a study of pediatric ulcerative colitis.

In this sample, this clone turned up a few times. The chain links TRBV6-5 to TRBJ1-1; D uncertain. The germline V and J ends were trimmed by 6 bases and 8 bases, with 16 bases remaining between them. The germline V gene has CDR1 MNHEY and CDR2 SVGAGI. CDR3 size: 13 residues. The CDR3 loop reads CASSQTLGYEAFF. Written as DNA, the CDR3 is TGTGCCAGCAGCCAGACTTTAGGATACGAAGCTTTCTTT.

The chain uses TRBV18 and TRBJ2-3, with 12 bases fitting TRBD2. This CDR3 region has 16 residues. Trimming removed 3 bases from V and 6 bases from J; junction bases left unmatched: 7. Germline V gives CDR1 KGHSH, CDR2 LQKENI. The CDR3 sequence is CASSPRLAGAQDTQYF. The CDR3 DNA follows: TGTGCCAGCTCACCGCGACTAGCGGGAGCGCAGGATACGCAGTATTTT. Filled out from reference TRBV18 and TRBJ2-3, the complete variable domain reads NAGVMQNPRHLVRRRGQEARLRCSPMKGHSHVYWYRQLPEEGLKFMVYLQKENIIDESGMPKERFSAEFPKEGPSILRIQQVVRGDSAAYFCASSPRLAGAQDTQYFGPGTRLTVL.

This CDR3 reads CASSPSQDPNYGYTF. CDR3 sequence (DNA): TGTGCCAGCTCACCATCACAGGACCCTAACTATGGCTACACCTTC. The chain is built from TRBV18 and TRBJ1-2; D may be TRBD1 (5 bases). Germline V lookup: CDR1 KGHSH, CDR2 LQKENI. V was pared by 2 bases and J by 0 bases, with 10 bases between. The CDR3 sequence is 15 residues long.

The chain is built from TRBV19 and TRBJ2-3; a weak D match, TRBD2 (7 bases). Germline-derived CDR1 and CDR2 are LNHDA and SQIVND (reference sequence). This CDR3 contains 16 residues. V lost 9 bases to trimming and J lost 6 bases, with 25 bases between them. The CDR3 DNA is TGTGCCAGCACCTATAAATGGAGGGGGGGCGTGGATACGCAGTATTTT. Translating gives CASTYKWRGGVDTQYF.

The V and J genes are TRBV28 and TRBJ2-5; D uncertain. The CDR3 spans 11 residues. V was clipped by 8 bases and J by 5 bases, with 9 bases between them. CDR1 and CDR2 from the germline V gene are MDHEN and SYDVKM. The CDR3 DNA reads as TGTGCCAGCCTTCAGGAGGAGACCCAGTACTTC. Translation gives CASLQEETQYF.

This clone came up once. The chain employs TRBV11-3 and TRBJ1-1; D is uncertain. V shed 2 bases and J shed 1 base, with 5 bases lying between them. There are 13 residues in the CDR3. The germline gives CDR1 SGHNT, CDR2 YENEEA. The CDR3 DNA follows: TGTGCCAGCAGCTTAACCGGGAACACTGAAGCTTTCTTT. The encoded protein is CASSLTGNTEAFF.

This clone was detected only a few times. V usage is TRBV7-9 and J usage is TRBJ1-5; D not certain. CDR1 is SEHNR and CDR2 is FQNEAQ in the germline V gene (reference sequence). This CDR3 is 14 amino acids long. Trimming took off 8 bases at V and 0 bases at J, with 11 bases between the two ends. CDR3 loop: CASGSGYSNQPQHF. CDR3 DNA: TGTGCCAGCGGGTCGGGTTATAGCAATCAGCCCCAGCATTTT.

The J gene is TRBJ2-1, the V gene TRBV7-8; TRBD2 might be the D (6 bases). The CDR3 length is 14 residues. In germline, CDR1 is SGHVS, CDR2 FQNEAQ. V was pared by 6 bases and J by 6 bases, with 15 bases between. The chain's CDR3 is CASRPRLGPNEQFF. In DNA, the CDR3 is TGTGCCAGCAGACCTCGACTAGGCCCCAATGAGCAGTTCTTC.

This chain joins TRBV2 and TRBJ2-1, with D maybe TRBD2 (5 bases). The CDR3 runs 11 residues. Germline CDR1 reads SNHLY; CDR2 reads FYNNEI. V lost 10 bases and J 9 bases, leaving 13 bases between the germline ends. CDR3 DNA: TGTGCCATCATGGGGAGTGGTGAGCAGTTCTTC. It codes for CAIMGSGEQFF.

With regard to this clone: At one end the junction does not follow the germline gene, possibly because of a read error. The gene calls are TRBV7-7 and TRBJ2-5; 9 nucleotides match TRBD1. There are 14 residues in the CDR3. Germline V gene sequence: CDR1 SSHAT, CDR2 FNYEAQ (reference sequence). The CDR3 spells CASSLDRGGETQYF. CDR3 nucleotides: TGTGCTAGCAGCTTAGACAGGGGGGGAGAGACCCAGTACTTC.

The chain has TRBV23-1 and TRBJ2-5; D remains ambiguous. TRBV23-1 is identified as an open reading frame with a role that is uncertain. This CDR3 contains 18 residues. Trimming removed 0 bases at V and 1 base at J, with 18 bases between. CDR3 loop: CASSQSVFVRRIQETQYF. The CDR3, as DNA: TGCGCCAGCAGTCAATCGGTCTTCGTTAGGCGGATCCAAGAGACCCAGTACTTC.

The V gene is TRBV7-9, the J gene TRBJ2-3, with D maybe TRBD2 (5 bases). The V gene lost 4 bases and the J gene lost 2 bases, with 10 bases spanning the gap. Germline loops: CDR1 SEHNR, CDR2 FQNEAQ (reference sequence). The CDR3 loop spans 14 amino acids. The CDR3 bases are TGTGCCAGCAGCTCCCGCCGGGACACAGATACGCAGTATTTT. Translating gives CASSSRRDTDTQYF.

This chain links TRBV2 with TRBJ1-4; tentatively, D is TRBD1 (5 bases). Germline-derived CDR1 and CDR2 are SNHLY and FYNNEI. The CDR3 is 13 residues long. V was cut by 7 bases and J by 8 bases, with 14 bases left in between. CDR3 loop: CASTLGEPEKLFF. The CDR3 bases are TGTGCCAGCACCCTGGGGGAACCCGAAAAACTGTTTTTT.

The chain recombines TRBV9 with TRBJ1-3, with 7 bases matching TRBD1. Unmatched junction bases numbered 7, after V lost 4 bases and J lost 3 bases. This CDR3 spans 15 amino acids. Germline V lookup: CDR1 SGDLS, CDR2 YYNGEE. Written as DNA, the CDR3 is TGTGCCAGCAGCTCGGGACAGTGGAATGGAAACACCATATATTTT. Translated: CASSSGQWNGNTIYF.

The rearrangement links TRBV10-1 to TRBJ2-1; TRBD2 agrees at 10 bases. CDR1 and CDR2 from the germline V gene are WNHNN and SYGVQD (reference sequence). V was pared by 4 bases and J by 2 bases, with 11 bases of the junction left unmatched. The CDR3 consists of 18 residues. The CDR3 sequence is CASSANRGAGGAYNEQFF. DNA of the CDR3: TGCGCCAGCAGTGCCAACCGGGGAGCGGGGGGGGCCTACAATGAGCAGTTCTTC.

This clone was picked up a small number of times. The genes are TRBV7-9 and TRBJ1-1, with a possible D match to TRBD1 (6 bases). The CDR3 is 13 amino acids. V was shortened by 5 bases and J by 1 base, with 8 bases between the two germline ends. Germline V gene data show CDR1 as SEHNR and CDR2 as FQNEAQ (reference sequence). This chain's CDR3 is CASSMGQNTEAFF. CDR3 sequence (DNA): TGTGCCAGCAGCATGGGACAGAACACTGAAGCTTTCTTT. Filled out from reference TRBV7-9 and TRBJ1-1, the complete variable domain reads DTGVSQNPRHKITKRGQNVTFRCDPISEHNRLYWYRQTLGQGPEFLTYFQNEAQLEKSRLLSDRFSAERPKGSFSTLEIQRTEQGDSAMYLCASSMGQNTEAFFGQGTRLTVV.

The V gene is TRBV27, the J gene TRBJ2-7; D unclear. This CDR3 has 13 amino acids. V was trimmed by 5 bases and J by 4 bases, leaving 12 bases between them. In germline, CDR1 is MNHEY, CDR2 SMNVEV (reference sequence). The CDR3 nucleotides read TGTGCCAGCAGTGGCGGCTGGGGATACGAGCAGTACTTC. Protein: CASSGGWGYEQYF.

CDR3 sequence (DNA): TGTGCCAGCTCACCACGACAGGGAAATGAAAAACTGTTTTTT. Translated: CASSPRQGNEKLFF. The chain employs TRBV18 and TRBJ1-4; 7 bases are shared with TRBD1. The germline gives CDR1 KGHSH, CDR2 LQKENI. Trimming cost V 1 base and J 5 bases; bases outside gene matches: 1. CDR3 length equals 14 residues.

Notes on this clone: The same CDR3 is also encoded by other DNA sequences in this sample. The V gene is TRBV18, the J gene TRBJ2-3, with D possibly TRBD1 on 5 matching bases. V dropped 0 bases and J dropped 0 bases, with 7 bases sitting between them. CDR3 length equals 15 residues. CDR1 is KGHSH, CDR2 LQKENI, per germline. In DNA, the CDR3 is TGTGCCAGCTCACCACCGTCAGGGAGCACAGATACGCAGTATTTT. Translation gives CASSPPSGSTDTQYF.

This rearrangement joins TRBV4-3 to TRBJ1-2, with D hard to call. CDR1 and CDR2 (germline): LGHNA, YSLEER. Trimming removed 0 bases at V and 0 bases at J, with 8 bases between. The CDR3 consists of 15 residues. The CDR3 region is CASSQDSNSNYGYTF. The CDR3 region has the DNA TGCGCCAGCAGCCAAGATAGCAACTCTAACTATGGCTACACCTTC.

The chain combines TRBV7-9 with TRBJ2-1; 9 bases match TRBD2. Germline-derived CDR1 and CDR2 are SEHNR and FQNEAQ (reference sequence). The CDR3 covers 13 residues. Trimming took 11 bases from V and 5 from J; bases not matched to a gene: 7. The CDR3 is CASLLAGNNEQFF. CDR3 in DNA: TGTGCCTCCCTGCTAGCGGGAAACAATGAGCAGTTCTTC.

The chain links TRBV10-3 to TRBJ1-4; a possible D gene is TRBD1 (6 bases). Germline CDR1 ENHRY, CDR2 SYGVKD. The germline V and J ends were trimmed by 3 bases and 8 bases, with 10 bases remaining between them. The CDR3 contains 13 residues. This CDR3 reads CAISEGGDEKLFF. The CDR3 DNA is TGTGCCATCAGTGAAGGGGGAGACGAAAAACTGTTTTTT.